This TCR beta chain was found in a study of blood T cell repertoires in COVID-19. At the level of the study: COVID-19 samples, acute and convalescent, were from the United States, Italy and Spain. In each case, the material was cDNA or gDNA derived from T cells, B-cell-depleted T cells, or PBMCs.

Germline assignment: CDR1 LNHDA and CDR2 SQIVND (reference sequence). The CDR3 covers 15 residues. V gave up 6 bases and J gave up 5 bases, with 17 bases separating them. Method: immunoSEQ multiplex PCR; TCRdb's copy keeps in-frame clones and lacks some. Of tens of thousands of clones listed, 80% to 90% are singletons. Sequences were obtained from peripheral blood. The clonotype was recovered from a man older than 75 with acute or convalescent COVID-19. The gene calls are TRBV19 and TRBJ1-3; weak D call: TRBD1 (5 bases). This chain's CDR3 is CASSETQGRRNTIYF. CDR3 bases: TGTGCCAGTAGCGAAACTCAGGGTCGAAGAAACACCATATATTTT.